The clone carrying this TCR beta chain was seen a handful of times. What it binds is not known. MiXCR was run by TCRdb on the reads, yielding one entry per CDR3 protein. The sample lists about 900,000 distinct CDR3 sequences, around 31% occurring once. The sample is drawn from a study of T cell repertoires in cytomegalovirus infection. The overall study: From public TCR beta signatures came an indication of both CMV infection and matching HLA type.

Whole-study findings and limits: It was HLA-C-restricted CMV-specific TCR beta clonotypes that dominated the response ex vivo.

The sequence came from a human donor in good health (CMV status not recorded). Some clones in this sample may be carry-over from other donors' samples. The sample in question was cultured CD8+ T cells from PBMCs, obtained from culture after CMV antigen stimulation.

For the CDR3, the DNA is TGTGCCAGCAGCGTCCCGGGGACAGGGAACGAGCAGTACTTC. Amino acid sequence: CASSVPGTGNEQYF. The chain links TRBV13 to TRBJ2-7; 9 bases match TRBD1. The V segment lost 5 bases and the J segment 5 bases; nucleotides outside the gene matches: 7. Germline CDR1 and CDR2: PRHDT and FYEKMQ (reference sequence). This CDR3 has 14 residues. The variable domain in full, with the rest retrieved from reference TRBV13 and TRBJ2-7, is AAGVIQSPRHLIKEKRETATLKCYPIPRHDTVYWYQQGPGQDPQFLISFYEKMQSDKGSIPDRFSAQQFSDYHSELNMSSLELGDSALYFCASSVPGTGNEQYFGPGTRLTVT.